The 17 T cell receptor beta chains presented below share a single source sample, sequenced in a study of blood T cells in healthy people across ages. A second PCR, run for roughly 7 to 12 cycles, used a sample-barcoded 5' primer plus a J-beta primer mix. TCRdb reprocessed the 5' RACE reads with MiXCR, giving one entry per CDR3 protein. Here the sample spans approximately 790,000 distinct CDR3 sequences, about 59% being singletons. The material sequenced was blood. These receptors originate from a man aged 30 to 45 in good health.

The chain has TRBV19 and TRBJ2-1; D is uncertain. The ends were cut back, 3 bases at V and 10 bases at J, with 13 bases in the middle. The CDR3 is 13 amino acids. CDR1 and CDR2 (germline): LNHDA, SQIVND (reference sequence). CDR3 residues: CASSIYQADEQFF. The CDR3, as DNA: TGTGCCAGTAGTATCTACCAGGCCGACGAGCAGTTCTTC.

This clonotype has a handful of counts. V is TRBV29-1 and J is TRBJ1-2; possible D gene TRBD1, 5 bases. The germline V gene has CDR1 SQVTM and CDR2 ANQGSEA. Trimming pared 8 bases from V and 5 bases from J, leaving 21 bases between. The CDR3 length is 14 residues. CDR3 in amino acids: CSSNRDAANYGYTF. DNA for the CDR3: TGCAGCTCCAACCGGGACGCAGCGAATTATGGCTACACCTTC. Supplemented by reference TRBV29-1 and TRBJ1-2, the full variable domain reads SAVISQKPSRDICQRGTSLTIQCQVDSQVTMMFWYRQQPGQSLTLIATANQGSEATYESGFVIDKFPISRPNLTFSTLTVSNMSPEDSSIYLCSSNRDAANYGYTFGSGTRLTVV.

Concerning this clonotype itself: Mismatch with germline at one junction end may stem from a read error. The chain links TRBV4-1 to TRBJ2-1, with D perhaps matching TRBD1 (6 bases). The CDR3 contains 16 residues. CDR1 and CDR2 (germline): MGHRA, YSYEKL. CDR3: CTSSQERAGVPGEQFF. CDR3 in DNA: TGCACCAGCAGCCAAGAGAGGGCAGGGGTCCCGGGCGAGCAGTTCTTC.

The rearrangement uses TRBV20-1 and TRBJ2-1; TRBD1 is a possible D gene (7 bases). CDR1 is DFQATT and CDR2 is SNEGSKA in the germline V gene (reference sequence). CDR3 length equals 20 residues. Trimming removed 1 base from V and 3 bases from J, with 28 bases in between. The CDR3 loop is CSARALTGKGGVMDYNEQFF. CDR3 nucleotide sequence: TGCAGTGCTAGAGCCCTGACAGGGAAGGGGGGAGTGATGGACTACAATGAGCAGTTCTTC.

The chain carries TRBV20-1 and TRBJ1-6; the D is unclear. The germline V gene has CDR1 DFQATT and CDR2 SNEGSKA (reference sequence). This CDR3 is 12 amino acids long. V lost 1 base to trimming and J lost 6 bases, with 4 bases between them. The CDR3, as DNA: TGCAGTGCTAGAGCTTTTAATTCACCCCTCCACTTT. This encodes CSARAFNSPLHF.

The CDR3 DNA reads as TGTGCCAGCAGCTTAGCGGGAGGGGCCGGTTGGGTTACGCAGTATTTT. Protein product: CASSLAGGAGWVTQYF. The J gene is TRBJ2-3, the V gene TRBV7-2; 7 bases agree with TRBD2. V lost 0 bases and J lost 8; bases outside the gene matches: 11. Looked up from germline, CDR1 is SGHTA and CDR2 is FQGNSA. The CDR3 has 16 amino acids.

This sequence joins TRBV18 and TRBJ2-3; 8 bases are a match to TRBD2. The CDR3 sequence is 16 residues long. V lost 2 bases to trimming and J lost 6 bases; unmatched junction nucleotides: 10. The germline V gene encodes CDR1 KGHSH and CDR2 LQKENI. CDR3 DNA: TGTGCCAGCTCACCATTGCCTAGCGGGCAAAGGGATACGCAGTATTTT. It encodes CASSPLPSGQRDTQYF.

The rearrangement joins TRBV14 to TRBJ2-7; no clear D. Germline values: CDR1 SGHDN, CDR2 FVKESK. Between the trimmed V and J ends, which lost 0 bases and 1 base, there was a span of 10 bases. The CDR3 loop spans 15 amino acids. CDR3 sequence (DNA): TGTGCCAGCAGCCAAGAATTGGCAGTTTCCTACGAGCAGTACTTC. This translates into CASSQELAVSYEQYF.

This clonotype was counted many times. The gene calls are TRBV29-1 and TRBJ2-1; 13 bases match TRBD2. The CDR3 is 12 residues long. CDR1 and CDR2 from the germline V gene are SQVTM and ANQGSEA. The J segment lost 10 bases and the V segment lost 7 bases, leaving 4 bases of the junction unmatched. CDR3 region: CSARTSGGEQFF. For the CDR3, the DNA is TGCAGCGCCCGGACTAGCGGGGGAGAGCAGTTCTTC.

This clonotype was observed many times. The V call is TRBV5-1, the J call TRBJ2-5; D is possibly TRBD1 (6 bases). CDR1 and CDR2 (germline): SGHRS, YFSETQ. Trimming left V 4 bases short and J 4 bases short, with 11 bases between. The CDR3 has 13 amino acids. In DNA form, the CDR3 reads TGCGCCAGCAGCACGGGACACGGAGAGACCCAGTACTTC. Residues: CASSTGHGETQYF. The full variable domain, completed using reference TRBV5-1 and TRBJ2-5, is KAGVTQTPRYLIKTRGQQVTLSCSPISGHRSVSWYQQTPGQGLQFLFEYFSETQRNKGNFPGRFSGRQFSNSRSEMNVSTLELGDSALYLCASSTGHGETQYFGPGTRLLVL.

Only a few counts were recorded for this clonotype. CDR3 sequence: CASSPGGAPPDTQYF. The CDR3 nucleotides are TGTGCCAGCAGCCCTGGCGGGGCACCCCCAGATACGCAGTATTTT. This sequence joins TRBV5-6 and TRBJ2-3; tentative D call: TRBD2 (6 bases). V lost 4 bases and J 4 bases, leaving 16 bases between the germline ends. CDR3 length: 15 residues. Germline loops: CDR1 SGHDT, CDR2 YYEEEE.

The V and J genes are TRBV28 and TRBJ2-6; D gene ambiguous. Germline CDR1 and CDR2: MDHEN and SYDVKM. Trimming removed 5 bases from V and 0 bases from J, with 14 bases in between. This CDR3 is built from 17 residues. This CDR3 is CASSEFLGLSGANVLTF. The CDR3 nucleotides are TGTGCCAGCAGTGAATTCCTGGGCCTCTCTGGGGCCAACGTCCTGACTTTC.

The CDR3 DNA follows: TGTGCCAGCAGCCGATTGGACCCGCGGCAAGAGACCCAGTACTTC. Translating it yields CASSRLDPRQETQYF. This chain links TRBV3-1 with TRBJ2-5; D unresolved. The CDR3 has 15 amino acids. The ends were cut back, 4 bases at V and 2 bases at J, with 14 bases in the middle. Germline-derived CDR1 and CDR2 are LGHDT and YNNKEL (reference sequence).

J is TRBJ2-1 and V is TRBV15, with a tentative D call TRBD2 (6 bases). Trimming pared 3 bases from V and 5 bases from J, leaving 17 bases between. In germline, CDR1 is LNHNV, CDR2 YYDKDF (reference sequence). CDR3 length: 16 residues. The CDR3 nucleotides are TGTGCCACCAGCAGTCCATCCGAGAGCGGGCACAATGAGCAGTTCTTC. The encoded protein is CATSSPSESGHNEQFF.

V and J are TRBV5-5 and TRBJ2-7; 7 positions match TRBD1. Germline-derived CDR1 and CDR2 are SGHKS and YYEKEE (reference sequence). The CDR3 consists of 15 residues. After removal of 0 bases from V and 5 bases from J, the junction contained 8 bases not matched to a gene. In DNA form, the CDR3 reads TGTGCCAGCAGCTTGGCCCGGGACAGACCCGACGAGCAGTACTTC. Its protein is CASSLARDRPDEQYF.

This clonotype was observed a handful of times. This CDR3 is CAISELQGRTDTQYF. The CDR3 coding sequence is TGTGCCATCAGTGAGTTGCAGGGTCGCACAGATACGCAGTATTTT. The rearrangement joins TRBV10-3 to TRBJ2-3; tentatively, D is TRBD1 (5 bases). This CDR3 has 15 amino acids. Trimming pared 1 base from V and 1 base from J, leaving 9 bases between. The V gene's germline CDR1 is ENHRY and CDR2 SYGVKD.

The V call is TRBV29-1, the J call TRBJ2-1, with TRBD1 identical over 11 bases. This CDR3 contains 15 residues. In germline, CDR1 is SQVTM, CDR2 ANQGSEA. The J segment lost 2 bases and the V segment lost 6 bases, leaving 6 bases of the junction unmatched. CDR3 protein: CSVRRTGGTYNEQFF. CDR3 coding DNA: TGCAGCGTCCGTAGGACAGGGGGCACCTACAATGAGCAGTTCTTC.